These 18 T cell receptor beta chains share one sample of origin, sequenced in a study of blood T cell repertoires in COVID-19. Data came from immunoSEQ multiplex PCR; TCRdb stores just in-frame clones and leaves some out. This table holds 150,000 to 200,000 clones, about 89% found once. Sample: peripheral blood. The receptors here all came from a man aged 60 to 69 with acute or convalescent COVID-19.

This clone was counted once. The chain has TRBV7-2 and TRBJ2-1, with 11 bases matching TRBD2. The trim removed 5 bases at V and 4 bases at J, leaving 4 bases unmatched. Germline V gives CDR1 SGHTA, CDR2 FQGNSA. This CDR3 region has 15 residues. CDR3 DNA: TGTGCCAGCAGCCAGGGACTAGCGGCGTACAATGAGCAGTTCTTC. Its translation is CASSQGLAAYNEQFF. Full variable domain (remainder filled in from reference TRBV7-2 and TRBJ2-1): GAGVSQSPSNKVTEKGKDVELRCDPISGHTALYWYRQSLGQGLEFLIYFQGNSAPDKSGLPSDRFSAERTGGSVSTLTIQRTQQEDSAVYLCASSQGLAAYNEQFFGPGTRLTVL.

The rearrangement uses TRBV19 and TRBJ2-2; TRBD2 might be the D (5 bases). The CDR3 runs to 14 residues. V lost 7 bases, J lost 0 bases, and 9 bases lay in between. Per germline, CDR1 LNHDA and CDR2 SQIVND (reference sequence). The chain's CDR3 is CASTLGTNTGELFF. The DNA for the CDR3 is TGTGCCAGTACCCTCGGGACGAACACCGGGGAGCTGTTTTTT.

This chain joins TRBV29-1 and TRBJ1-1; 9 bases map to TRBD1. Germline V CDR1 and CDR2: SQVTM, ANQGSEA. Losses at the gene ends were 4 bases for V and 6 bases for J; bases not matched to a gene: 9. This CDR3 has 14 amino acids. CDR3 residues: CSVAQGAGGAEAFF. The CDR3 nucleotides read TGCAGCGTTGCACAGGGGGCGGGTGGCGCTGAAGCTTTCTTT.

This sequence joins TRBV5-4 and TRBJ2-1; possible D gene TRBD1, 6 bases. V gave up 0 bases and J gave up 0 bases, with 7 bases separating them. The germline CDR1 and CDR2 sequences are SGHNT and YYREEE (reference sequence). CDR3 length: 15 amino acids. This chain's CDR3 is CASSLDRASYNEQFF. Written as DNA, the CDR3 is TGTGCCAGCAGCTTGGACAGGGCCTCCTACAATGAGCAGTTCTTC.

CDR3 DNA: TGTGCCAGCAGCTTAGAGTTTTTGGCGGCTGATAAGTACTTC. Its translation: CASSLEFLAADKYF. The chain couples TRBV11-2 to TRBJ2-4; D unclear. The CDR3 is 14 amino acids. Germline CDR1 reads SGHAT; CDR2 reads FQNNGV. Trimming removed 0 bases from V and 14 bases from J, with 17 bases in between.

The CDR3 sequence: CASSQDGGRTDTQYF. CDR3 nucleotide sequence: TGCGCCAGCAGCCAAGACGGGGGGAGGACAGATACGCAGTATTTT. The chain joins TRBV4-3 to TRBJ2-3, with TRBD2 matching 7 bases. The CDR3 is 15 amino acids. The germline gives CDR1 LGHNA, CDR2 YSLEER. Losses at the gene ends were 0 bases for V and 3 bases for J; bases not matched to a gene: 3.

V usage is TRBV5-8 and J usage is TRBJ1-5, with D maybe TRBD1 (6 bases). This CDR3 region has 15 residues. Germline values: CDR1 SGHTS, CDR2 YDEGEE. V was clipped by 0 bases and J by 7 bases, with 14 bases between them. The CDR3 reads CASSLEGTTFQPQHF. The CDR3 region has the DNA TGTGCCAGCAGCTTGGAGGGGACAACCTTCCAGCCCCAGCATTTT.

This sequence joins TRBV6-5 and TRBJ2-7; 7 bases line up with TRBD1. With 0 bases clipped from V and 8 bases from J, the junction kept 10 bases outside the gene matches. CDR3 length: 15 residues. Germline V CDR1 and CDR2: MNHEY, SVGAGI. This chain's CDR3 is CASSYSMGQTTKQYF. In nucleotides, the CDR3 is TGTGCCAGCAGTTACTCGATGGGACAGACTACGAAGCAGTACTTC.

The CDR3 sequence: CASSVHSGQENTEAFF. The CDR3 DNA follows: TGTGCCAGCAGCGTCCATTCCGGACAGGAGAACACTGAAGCTTTCTTT. The genes are TRBV9 and TRBJ1-1; TRBD1 aligns across 7 bases. The trim removed 2 bases at V and 1 base at J, leaving 8 bases unmatched. This CDR3 is built from 16 residues. Germline loops: CDR1 SGDLS, CDR2 YYNGEE.

The genes are TRBV2 and TRBJ2-5, with D perhaps matching TRBD2 (7 bases). The CDR3 runs 15 residues. CDR1 is SNHLY, CDR2 FYNNEI, per germline. Trimming left V 6 bases short and J 5 bases short, with 19 bases between. CDR3 sequence: CASSGRGGVVETQYF. The CDR3 DNA is TGTGCCAGCAGCGGAAGGGGGGGCGTCGTGGAGACCCAGTACTTC.

This clone was counted a single time. The gene calls are TRBV19 and TRBJ1-4; TRBD1 aligns across 10 bases. The germline V gene has CDR1 LNHDA and CDR2 SQIVND (reference sequence). There are 14 residues in the CDR3. Trimming removed 9 bases from V and 7 bases from J; junction bases left unmatched: 8. The CDR3 region has the DNA TGTGCCAGCTCCCGACAGGGGGCTGGTGAAAAACTGTTTTTT. Translated, it gives CASSRQGAGEKLFF.

On this clone itself: This CDR3 is also generated by other DNA sequences in the sample. This rearrangement joins TRBV7-9 to TRBJ2-3, with TRBD2 as a possible D gene (6 bases). In germline, CDR1 is SEHNR, CDR2 FQNEAQ (reference sequence). This CDR3 has 14 residues. V lost 3 bases and J lost 0, with 7 bases in between. The CDR3 here is CASSLEGSTDTQYF. As DNA, the CDR3 is TGTGCCAGCAGCTTGGAGGGAAGCACAGATACGCAGTATTTT.

V usage is TRBV14 and J usage is TRBJ2-7; 8 nucleotides match TRBD1. Germline V gene sequence: CDR1 SGHDN, CDR2 FVKESK. With 5 bases clipped from V and 6 bases from J, the junction kept 6 bases outside the gene matches. CDR3 size: 13 residues. The CDR3 nucleotides are TGTGCCAGCAGCAGACAGGGGATCCTCGAGCAGTACTTC. Translation gives CASSRQGILEQYF.

V gene TRBV3-1 (or the pseudogene TRBV3-2) combines with J gene TRBJ1-6; D gene ambiguous. This CDR3 contains 14 residues. V shed 5 bases and J shed 0 bases, with 5 bases lying between them. From germline, CDR1 is LGHDT and CDR2 YNNKEL (reference sequence). The CDR3 DNA follows: TGTGCCAGCAGCACGAGCTCCTATAATTCACCCCTCCACTTT. It codes for CASSTSSYNSPLHF.

The V call is TRBV4-1, the J call TRBJ2-7; possible D gene TRBD1, 6 bases. This CDR3 region has 16 residues. V lost 4 bases and J lost 1, with 17 bases in between. In germline, CDR1 is MGHRA, CDR2 YSYEKL. CDR3 loop: CASSRHIGQSSYEQYF. CDR3 bases: TGCGCCAGCAGCCGACATATTGGACAGAGTTCCTACGAGCAGTACTTC.

The rearrangement links TRBV5-1 to TRBJ1-1; 10 nucleotides align to TRBD1. The germline V gene encodes CDR1 SGHRS and CDR2 YFSETQ. The trim removed 4 bases at V and 2 bases at J, leaving 8 bases unmatched. The CDR3 runs 16 residues. CDR3 sequence (DNA): TGCGCCAGCAGCCTAGGACAGGGGGGATATAACACTGAAGCTTTCTTT. It codes for CASSLGQGGYNTEAFF. Looking up the rest from reference TRBV5-1 and TRBJ1-1 gives the full variable domain: KAGVTQTPRYLIKTRGQQVTLSCSPISGHRSVSWYQQTPGQGLQFLFEYFSETQRNKGNFPGRFSGRQFSNSRSEMNVSTLELGDSALYLCASSLGQGGYNTEAFFGQGTRLTVV.

V and J are TRBV24-1 and TRBJ1-2; no firm D call. The V end was cut by 0 bases, the J end by 2 bases, with 6 bases between. The CDR3 is made up of 14 amino acids. CDR1 KGHDR and CDR2 SFDVKD come from the germline V gene. The CDR3 nucleotides are TGTGCCACCAGTGATTTGGAACAGAACTATGGCTACACCTTC. Translating it yields CATSDLEQNYGYTF.

The chain employs TRBV4-2 and TRBJ2-5; the match to TRBD2 covers 15 bases. The CDR3 length is 15 residues. Germline loops: CDR1 LGHNA, CDR2 YNFKEQ. V was clipped by 3 bases and J by 5 bases; unmatched bases: 1. CDR3 bases: TGTGCCAGCAGCCACGGACTAGCGGGGGGGGAGACCCAGTACTTC. It is translated as CASSHGLAGGETQYF.